The next 29 T cell receptor beta chains were all read from a single sample in a study of beta chain features in type 1 diabetes. General study points: Moderate yet significant TCRB CDR3 shortening was seen in Type 1 diabetes patients in all four CD4+ subsets.

Sequencing targeted expressed TCRB transcripts, as all isolated RNA had been reverse transcribed. The table came from immunoSEQ multiplex PCR; TCRdb's copy has only in-frame clones and leaves some out. In the table there are a few hundred thousand clones, 8.5% to 10% of which are singletons. These receptors lack a known antigen. Source material: central memory CD4+ T cells from blood. The receptors come from a young man with type 1 diabetes.

This clone came up a few times. The V call is TRBV27, the J call TRBJ2-7, with 9 bases lining up with TRBD2. The V gene end was trimmed by 7 bases and the J gene end by 5 bases; junction bases not matched to a gene: 6. The CDR3 runs 13 residues. Germline V lookup: CDR1 MNHEY, CDR2 SMNVEV (reference sequence). CDR3 sequence: CASKRLAGNEQYF. In DNA form, the CDR3 reads TGTGCCAGCAAGAGGCTAGCGGGGAACGAGCAGTACTTC.

The V call is TRBV6-1, the J call TRBJ1-2; TRBD1 is a possible D gene (6 bases). The germline gives CDR1 MNHNS, CDR2 SASEGT. The V end lost 1 base, the J end lost 0 bases, and 9 bases lay between the germline ends. The length of the CDR3 is 15 residues. As DNA, the CDR3 is TGTGCCAGCAGTGAAGGGCCAGGGGCTAACTATGGCTACACCTTC. As protein: CASSEGPGANYGYTF.

This clone was recorded a few times. The chain couples TRBV6-1 to TRBJ2-3; no firm D call. Germline V CDR1 and CDR2: MNHNS, SASEGT. The CDR3 sequence is 12 residues long. With 6 bases removed from V and 5 bases from J, the gap between germline ends came to 9 bases. The CDR3 DNA follows: TGTGCCAGCAGGCCAAACGGAGATACGCAGTATTTT. Translating gives CASRPNGDTQYF.

The chain joins TRBV7-2 to TRBJ2-7; 7 bases line up with TRBD1. Losses at the gene ends were 5 bases for V and 2 bases for J; bases not matched to a gene: 9. The CDR3 is made up of 15 amino acids. Germline values: CDR1 SGHTA, CDR2 FQGNSA. CDR3 nucleotides: TGTGCCAGCAGCCCTAGGTCGAGGGGGCCCTACGAGCAGTACTTC. Translation: CASSPRSRGPYEQYF. Using reference TRBV7-2 and TRBJ2-7 for the parts outside the CDR3, the full variable domain is GAGVSQSPSNKVTEKGKDVELRCDPISGHTALYWYRQSLGQGLEFLIYFQGNSAPDKSGLPSDRFSAERTGGSVSTLTIQRTQQEDSAVYLCASSPRSRGPYEQYFGPGTRLTVT.

The chain has TRBV5-4 and TRBJ2-5; 9 bases agree with TRBD2. After removal of 3 bases from V and 4 bases from J, the junction contained 4 bases not matched to a gene. Per germline, CDR1 SGHNT and CDR2 YYREEE (reference sequence). There are 14 residues in the CDR3. In nucleotides, the CDR3 is TGTGCCAGCAGCTCCGGGACTAGCCCAGAGACCCAGTACTTC. Amino acid sequence: CASSSGTSPETQYF.

The chain couples TRBV19 to TRBJ2-1; 11 nucleotides match TRBD2. With V trimmed by 5 bases and J by 6 bases, 6 bases remained unmatched. Looked up from germline, CDR1 is LNHDA and CDR2 is SQIVND (reference sequence). This CDR3 spans 15 amino acids. CDR3 nucleotides: TGTGCCAGTAGTGACTTTAGCGGGAGGGGCAATGAGCAGTTCTTC. This sequence encodes CASSDFSGRGNEQFF.

This clone has only a few counts. The V gene is TRBV7-9, the J gene TRBJ2-5; D may match TRBD1 or TRBD2 (5 bases each). Between the trimmed V and J ends, which lost 4 bases and 7 bases, there was a span of 13 bases. Germline CDR1 SEHNR, CDR2 FQNEAQ (reference sequence). The CDR3 sequence is 13 residues long. CDR3 sequence (DNA): TGTGCCAGCAGCTCTGAGGGGTTTGGGACCCAGTACTTC. Its protein product is CASSSEGFGTQYF.

This clone turned up a few times. The chain combines TRBV6-4 with TRBJ2-7; D is ambiguous. V was shortened by 5 bases and J by 2 bases, with 10 bases between the two germline ends. The CDR3 covers 13 residues. Germline V CDR1 and CDR2: MRHNA, SNTAGT. CDR3 amino acids: CASSLEVTYEQYF. CDR3 nucleotides: TGTGCCAGCAGTTTAGAGGTCACCTACGAGCAGTACTTC.

The chain has TRBV7-9 and TRBJ1-5; 9 bases match TRBD1. Per germline, CDR1 SEHNR and CDR2 FQNEAQ (reference sequence). The V segment lost 5 bases and the J segment 4 bases; nucleotides outside the gene matches: 3. The CDR3 consists of 14 residues. The DNA of the CDR3 is TGTGCCAGCAGCGTAGGACAGGGGAATCAGCCCCAGCATTTT. It is translated as CASSVGQGNQPQHF.

CDR3 sequence reads: CASSPSGGAYNEQFF. CDR3 DNA sequence: TGCGCCAGCAGCCCTAGCGGGGGGGCCTACAATGAGCAGTTCTTC. The chain uses TRBV5-1 and TRBJ2-1; 12 nucleotides agree with TRBD2. Per the germline V gene, CDR1 is SGHRS and CDR2 is YFSETQ. This CDR3 is 15 amino acids long. J gave up 2 bases and V 4 bases, and 1 base lay outside the gene matches. Supplemented by reference TRBV5-1 and TRBJ2-1, the full variable domain reads KAGVTQTPRYLIKTRGQQVTLSCSPISGHRSVSWYQQTPGQGLQFLFEYFSETQRNKGNFPGRFSGRQFSNSRSEMNVSTLELGDSALYLCASSPSGGAYNEQFFGPGTRLTVL.

This clone was seen ten or more times. The chain combines TRBV2 with TRBJ2-2; D might be TRBD2 (6 bases). The CDR3 runs to 12 residues. Looked up from germline, CDR1 is SNHLY and CDR2 is FYNNEI. V lost 6 bases to trimming and J lost 13 bases, with 15 bases between them. DNA of the CDR3: TGTGCCAGCAGGAATAGCGGTCCTGGGCTGTTTTTT. Translation gives CASRNSGPGLFF.

Here the CDR3 DNA reads TGTGCCAGCTCCAGGGTAGATCATGGCTACACCTTC. Residues: CASSRVDHGYTF. V is TRBV6-5 and J is TRBJ1-2; possible D gene TRBD1, 5 bases. V was shortened by 8 bases and J by 6 bases, with 13 bases between the two germline ends. There are 12 residues in the CDR3. The germline CDR1 and CDR2 sequences are MNHEY and SVGAGI.

V and J are TRBV7-2 and TRBJ1-1, with TRBD1 matching over 8 bases. Per germline, CDR1 SGHTA and CDR2 FQGNSA. The CDR3 runs to 18 residues. The junction had 13 bases not matched to a gene; V was cut back by 4 bases and J by 0 bases. CDR3 amino acids: CASSSGQGLRIMNTEAFF. The DNA for the CDR3 is TGTGCCAGCAGCTCAGGACAGGGCTTGAGGATCATGAACACTGAAGCTTTCTTT.

The rearrangement uses TRBV7-3 and TRBJ2-3, with D unresolved. CDR3 length: 12 amino acids. Per the germline V gene, CDR1 is SGHTA and CDR2 is FQGTGA. Trimming took 5 bases from V and 6 from J, leaving 9 bases between them. CDR3 sequence reads: CASSPPSDTQYF. The DNA of the CDR3 is TGTGCCAGCAGCCCTCCATCGGATACGCAGTATTTT.

This clone was counted a few times. The rearrangement links TRBV5-1 to TRBJ2-7; the D gene is possibly TRBD2 (5 bases). CDR1 is SGHRS and CDR2 is YFSETQ in the germline V gene. This CDR3 contains 16 residues. Trimming took off 6 bases at V and 2 bases at J, with 21 bases between the two ends. The CDR3 DNA sequence: TGCGCCAGCAACCTTTCACCGGGATTTTCCCCCTACGAGCAGTACTTC. Residues: CASNLSPGFSPYEQYF.

The chain has TRBV28 and TRBJ1-3; D remains ambiguous. V was shortened by 6 bases and J by 0 bases, with 12 bases between the two germline ends. Germline assignment: CDR1 MDHEN and CDR2 SYDVKM. The CDR3 is 15 amino acids. The CDR3 here is CASSPGHFSGNTIYF. CDR3 in DNA: TGTGCCAGCAGCCCGGGCCACTTCTCTGGAAACACCATATATTTT.

The chain combines TRBV6-5 with TRBJ2-2, with D possibly TRBD2 on 5 matching bases. Trimming shortened V by 5 bases and J by 1 base, and 5 bases separated the two germline ends. CDR1 and CDR2 from the germline V gene are MNHEY and SVGAGI. The CDR3 length is 13 residues. The CDR3, as DNA: TGTGCCAGCAGTCGGGGGAACACCGGGGAGCTGTTTTTT. This translates into CASSRGNTGELFF.

V gene TRBV7-9 combines with J gene TRBJ2-7; 10 bases are shared with TRBD1. The CDR3 loop spans 12 amino acids. V dropped 5 bases and J dropped 11; count of bases not matched to a gene: 6. Germline CDR1 reads SEHNR; CDR2 reads FQNEAQ (reference sequence). The CDR3 region is CASSTRDRGKYF. CDR3 DNA sequence: TGTGCCAGCAGCACCCGGGACAGGGGAAAGTACTTC.

The chain couples TRBV10-3 to TRBJ2-7; 10 nucleotides align to TRBD1. The CDR3 totals 15 residues. Trimming cost V 7 bases and J 3 bases; bases outside gene matches: 9. Germline V gene sequence: CDR1 ENHRY, CDR2 SYGVKD. The CDR3 sequence: CAITSRGTGDYEQYF. In nucleotides, the CDR3 is TGTGCCATCACTTCGAGGGGGACAGGGGACTACGAGCAGTACTTC.

This rearrangement joins TRBV11-2 to TRBJ2-7; 8 bases line up with TRBD2. CDR1 SGHAT and CDR2 FQNNGV come from the germline V gene. The CDR3 totals 15 residues. After removal of 4 bases from V and 0 bases from J, the junction contained 5 bases not matched to a gene. CDR3 loop: CASSSKGLVSYEQYF. The CDR3 DNA follows: TGTGCCAGCAGCTCGAAGGGACTAGTCTCCTACGAGCAGTACTTC.

The CDR3 reads CASSLDIRGTEAFF. CDR3 sequence (DNA): TGTGCCAGCAGCTTAGACATCCGGGGCACTGAAGCTTTCTTT. This chain uses TRBV7-2 with TRBJ1-1; D is uncertain. V dropped 1 base and J dropped 4 bases, with 10 bases sitting between them. The CDR3 consists of 14 residues. Germline CDR1 reads SGHTA; CDR2 reads FQGNSA.

V is TRBV11-2 and J is TRBJ2-3, with 12 bases matching TRBD2. The germline V gene has CDR1 SGHAT and CDR2 FQNNGV. J was trimmed by 2 bases and V by 5 bases; bases with no gene match: 5. CDR3 length: 16 residues. The DNA of the CDR3 is TGTGCCAGCAGCAACGGACTAGCGGGAACCACAGATACGCAGTATTTT. Translation: CASSNGLAGTTDTQYF.

This clone was seen a handful of times. This chain uses TRBV6-5 with TRBJ2-7; 7 positions match TRBD1. This CDR3 has 14 residues. The V and J ends lost 5 bases and 3 bases, in that order; junction bases with no gene match: 7. In germline, CDR1 is MNHEY, CDR2 SVGAGI. CDR3 sequence reads: CASSSRGKGYEQYF. DNA of the CDR3: TGTGCCAGCAGTAGCAGGGGGAAGGGCTACGAGCAGTACTTC.

The table lists this clone with a few counts. The J gene is TRBJ2-6, the V gene TRBV18; 7 bases map to TRBD1. The CDR3 sequence is 18 residues long. With V trimmed by 5 bases and J by 0 bases, 10 bases remained unmatched. Germline CDR1 and CDR2: KGHSH and LQKENI. CDR3 sequence reads: CASSLLQGSHSGANVLTF. The CDR3 coding sequence is TGTGCCAGCTCATTACTACAGGGGTCTCACTCTGGGGCCAACGTCCTGACTTTC.

The V gene is TRBV10-3, the J gene TRBJ2-7; weak D call: TRBD2 (5 bases). Trimming removed 7 bases at V and 7 bases at J, with 11 bases between. CDR1 and CDR2 (germline): ENHRY, SYGVKD. CDR3 length: 11 amino acids. CDR3 in amino acids: CAIKNTREQYF. The CDR3 coding sequence is TGTGCCATCAAAAACACTAGGGAGCAGTACTTC.

Remarks on this clone: One end of the junction fails to match germline, which may point to a read error. The genes are TRBV7-9 and TRBJ1-4; D uncertain. The V gene's germline CDR1 is SEHNR and CDR2 FQNEAQ (reference sequence). The CDR3 covers 14 residues. The CDR3 reads CASSQVSANEKLFF. CDR3 coding DNA: TGCGCCAGCAGCCAAGTGTCAGCAAATGAAAAACTGTTTTTT.

This clone was seen many times. J is TRBJ2-1 and V is TRBV6-1, with 7 bases matching TRBD2. The V gene end was trimmed by 7 bases and the J gene end by 9 bases; junction bases not matched to a gene: 12. Germline CDR1 is MNHNS and CDR2 is SASEGT. The CDR3 loop spans 14 amino acids. For the CDR3, the DNA is TGTGCCAGCACGGTCGGACTAGTAAGAGGTGAGCAGTTCTTC. Its translation is CASTVGLVRGEQFF.

The table lists this clone with a few counts. The chain joins TRBV19 to TRBJ1-5; a possible D gene is TRBD1 (5 bases). Germline V gives CDR1 LNHDA, CDR2 SQIVND (reference sequence). V was pared by 5 bases and J by 3 bases, with 14 bases between. This CDR3 has 15 amino acids. CDR3 DNA sequence: TGTGCCAGTAGTTTTTCCCAGGGCGACAATCAGCCCCAGCATTTT. Protein: CASSFSQGDNQPQHF.

This clone came up a few times. This chain joins TRBV7-8 and TRBJ2-2, with 7 bases aligning to TRBD2. CDR1 is SGHVS and CDR2 is FQNEAQ in the germline V gene. The V gene end was trimmed by 5 bases and the J gene end by 7 bases; junction bases not matched to a gene: 10. CDR3 length: 15 residues. CDR3 nucleotide sequence: TGTGCCAGCAGCCAGGGCGGGGGAAGTGGCGGGGAGCTGTTTTTT. Its translation: CASSQGGGSGGELFF.